This T cell receptor beta chain was captured in a study of blood T cell repertoires in COVID-19. Everyone who took part was roughly 18 to 89 years old, and they came from over 20 US areas. Donors of Cohort 3 who recovered were those that had two negative PCRs, clearance, or symptom resolution. The assay was immunoSEQ multiplex PCR, and TCRdb's table has in-frame clones only and misses some. This sample has around 160,000 clones, with roughly 87% found just once. CDR3 length equals 12 residues. CDR1 is MNHEY and CDR2 is SVGAGI in the germline V gene. Trimming left V 5 bases short and J 4 bases short, with 7 bases between.

This TCR was recovered from a man aged 45-65 years who had recovered from COVID-19. The chain recombines TRBV6-5 with TRBJ2-3, with unresolved D. The sample was PBMCs or T cells enriched from blood (not recorded which). CDR3 nucleotide sequence: TGTGCCAGCAGTCCCCCAGCAGATACGCAGTATTTT. Its protein is CASSPPADTQYF.